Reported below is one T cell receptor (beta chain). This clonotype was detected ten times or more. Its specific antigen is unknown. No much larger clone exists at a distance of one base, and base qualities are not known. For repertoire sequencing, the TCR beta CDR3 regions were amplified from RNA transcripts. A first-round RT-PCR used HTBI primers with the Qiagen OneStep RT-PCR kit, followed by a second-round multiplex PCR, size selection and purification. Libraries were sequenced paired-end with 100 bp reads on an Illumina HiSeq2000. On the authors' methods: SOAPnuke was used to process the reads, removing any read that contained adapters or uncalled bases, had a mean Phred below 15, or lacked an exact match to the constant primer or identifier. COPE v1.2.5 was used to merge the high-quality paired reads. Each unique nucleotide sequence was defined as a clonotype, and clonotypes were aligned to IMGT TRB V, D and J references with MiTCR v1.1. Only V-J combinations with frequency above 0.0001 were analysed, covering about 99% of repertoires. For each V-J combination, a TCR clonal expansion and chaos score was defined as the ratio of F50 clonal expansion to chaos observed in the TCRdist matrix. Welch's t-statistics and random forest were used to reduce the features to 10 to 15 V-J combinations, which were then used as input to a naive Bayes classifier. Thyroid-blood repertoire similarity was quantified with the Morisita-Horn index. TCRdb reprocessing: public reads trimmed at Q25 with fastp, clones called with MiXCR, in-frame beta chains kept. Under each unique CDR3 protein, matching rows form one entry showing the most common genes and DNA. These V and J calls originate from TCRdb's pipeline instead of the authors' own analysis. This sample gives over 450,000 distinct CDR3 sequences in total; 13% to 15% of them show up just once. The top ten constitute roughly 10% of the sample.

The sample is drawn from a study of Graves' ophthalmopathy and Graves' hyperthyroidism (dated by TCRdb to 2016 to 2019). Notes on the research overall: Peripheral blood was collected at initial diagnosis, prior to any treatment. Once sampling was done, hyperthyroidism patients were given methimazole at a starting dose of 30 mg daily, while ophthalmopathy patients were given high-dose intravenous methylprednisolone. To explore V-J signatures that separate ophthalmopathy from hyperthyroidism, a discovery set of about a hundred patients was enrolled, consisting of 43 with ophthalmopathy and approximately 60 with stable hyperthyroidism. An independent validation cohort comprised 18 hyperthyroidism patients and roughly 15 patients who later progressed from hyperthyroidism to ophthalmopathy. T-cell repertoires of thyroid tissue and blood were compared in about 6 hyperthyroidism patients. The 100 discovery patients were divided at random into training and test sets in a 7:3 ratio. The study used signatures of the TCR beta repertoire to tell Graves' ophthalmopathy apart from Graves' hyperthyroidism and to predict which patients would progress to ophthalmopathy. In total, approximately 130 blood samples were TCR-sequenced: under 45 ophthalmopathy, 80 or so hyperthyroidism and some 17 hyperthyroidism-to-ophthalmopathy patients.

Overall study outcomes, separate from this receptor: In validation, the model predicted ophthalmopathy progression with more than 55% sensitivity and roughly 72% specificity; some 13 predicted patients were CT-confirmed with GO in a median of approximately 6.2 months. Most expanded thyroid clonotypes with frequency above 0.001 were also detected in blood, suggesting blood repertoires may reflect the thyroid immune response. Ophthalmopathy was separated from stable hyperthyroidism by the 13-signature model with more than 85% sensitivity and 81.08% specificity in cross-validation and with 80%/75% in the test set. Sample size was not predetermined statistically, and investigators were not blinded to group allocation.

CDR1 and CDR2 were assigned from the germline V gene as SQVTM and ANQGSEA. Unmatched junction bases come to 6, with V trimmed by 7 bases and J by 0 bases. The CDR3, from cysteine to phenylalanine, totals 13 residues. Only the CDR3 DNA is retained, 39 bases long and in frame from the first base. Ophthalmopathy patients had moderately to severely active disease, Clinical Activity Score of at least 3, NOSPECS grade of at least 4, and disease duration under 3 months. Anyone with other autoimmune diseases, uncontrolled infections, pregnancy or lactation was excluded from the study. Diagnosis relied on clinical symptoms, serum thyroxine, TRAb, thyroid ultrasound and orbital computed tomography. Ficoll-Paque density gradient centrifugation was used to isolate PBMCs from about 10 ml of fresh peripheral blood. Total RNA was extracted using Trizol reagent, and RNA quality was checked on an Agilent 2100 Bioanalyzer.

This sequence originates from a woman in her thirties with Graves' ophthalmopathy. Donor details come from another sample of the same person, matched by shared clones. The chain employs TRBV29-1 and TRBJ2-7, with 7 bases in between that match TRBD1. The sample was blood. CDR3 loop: CSADRVSSYEQYF. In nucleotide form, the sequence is TGCAGCGCCGACAGGGTCTCCTCCTACGAGCAGTACTTC.